This TCR beta chain was observed in a study of vaccination effects on CD4 cells after COVID-19 (dated by TCRdb to 2021 to 2024). For the study in its entirety: In the ViraFEST assay, PBMC were stimulated with viral peptide pools, and antigen-specific CD4+ T cell clonotypes were then identified by expansion using TCR sequencing. SARS-CoV-2 spike-specific CD4+ TCR repertoires were compared before and after mRNA vaccination in COVID-19 convalescent patients and in infection-naive vaccine recipients. Altogether, around ten COVID-19 convalescent patients and a few SARS-CoV-2-naive healthy vaccine recipients made up the full study. Some 2.2 million PBMC per well were cultured in IMDM with roughly 5% human AB serum, roughly 10 IU/ml IL-2 and gentamicin, plus 10 ug/ml peptides. Participants received two doses of either the BNT162b2 or the mRNA-1273 mRNA SARS-CoV-2 vaccine. Cultures from other donors in the study were sequenced using the Oncomine TCR Beta short-read assay on an Illumina iSeq 100.

The library was generated by the immunoSEQ multiplex PCR assay. DNA from the cultured and isolated CD4+ T cells underwent TCR beta CDR3 sequencing. Under the source paper's analysis protocol: Non-productive TCR sequences were removed, reads were trimmed to the CDR3 region, and CDR3s of at least 7 amino acids were retained. Antigen-specific clonotypes were identified with the MANAFEST web app by comparing expansion in peptide wells against reference cultures. For clones to be considered positive, expansion at FDR<0.05 versus reference and all other wells, an odds ratio above 5, and a frequency above 0.1% in two replicate wells were required. A clonotype was called cross-reactive if it was significantly expanded both in SARS-CoV-2 spike wells and in at least one common cold coronavirus spike condition. CDR3 similarity was assessed by Levenshtein distance with the stringdist R package, and unrooted trees were built with ape in R 3.6.1. TCRdb re-hosts the immuneACCESS table, in-frame sequences only. Its copies lack some clones; in the studies checked, an unresolved V gene accounts for under half of them, and the cause for the rest is not known. Clone size and the V and J calls come from that table; the DNA yielded D and trimming. Within this sample are more than 45,000 clones, with 60% to 85% of them counted one time only. The ten largest make up roughly 3% of the sample.

The CDR3 covers 17 residues, taking in both the cysteine and the phenylalanine. The read is trimmed to its CDR3 DNA, 51 bases read in frame from base 1. CDR1 and CDR2 are drawn from the germline V gene: MDHEN, SYDVKM. Trimming removed 6 bases from V and 3 bases from J; the gene matches leave 12 bases unexplained. After around eleven days of culture, CD4+ T cells were isolated with the EasySep CD4+ T cell isolation kit. Healthy vaccine recipients had no prior SARS-CoV-2 infection, confirmed by negative nucleocapsid antibodies before and after vaccination. On days 3 and 7, half of the culture medium was replaced with fresh IL-2-containing medium. Unless noted otherwise, every peptide stimulation condition was grown in triplicate wells. Using Ficoll-Paque Plus gradient centrifugation, PBMC were separated from whole blood and then either used fresh or cryopreserved at -140C. Genomic DNA was extracted from cultured CD4+ T cells with the QIAamp micro DNA kit.

Beyond this particular receptor, the publication reports: Among healthy vaccine recipients, nearly all vaccine-induced clones were SARS-CoV-2 mono-reactive, and only 1 of 255 was cross-reactive with common cold coronaviruses. At late post-vaccination timepoints, both infection-induced and vaccine-induced clones showed marked clonal contraction, consistent with waning T cell responses. Limitations of the study were the small number of convalescent patients and the absence of early post-infection timepoints.

With respect to this clone: It has no known antigen specificity. There are no base qualities to consult, and no much larger clone falls within one base.

The sequenced sample was CD4+ T cells from PBMCs cultured without peptide, obtained before COVID-19 vaccination. This sequence originates from a human donor who received a COVID-19 vaccine. This sequence uses TRBV28 and TRBJ2-1, with 9 bases aligning to TRBD2. The CDR3 has the sequence CASRLGISGGLYNEQFF. The sequenced DNA: TGTGCCAGCAGGTTAGGTATTAGCGGGGGCCTCTACAATGAGCAGTTCTTC.